This T cell receptor beta chain was sequenced during a study of T cells after yellow fever vaccination. General study findings and limits: The secondary response was weaker but peaked faster, day 5 versus 15. Booster samples showed a return of most primary-vaccination clones (roughly 96% CD4, over 70% CD8).

CDR1 and CDR2 (germline): SEHNR, FQNEAQ (reference sequence). Trimming removed 3 bases at V and 2 bases at J, with 8 bases between. The CDR3 has 13 amino acids. This clonotype was seen a few times. Its specificity is not known. Production of TCR cDNA was by 5'RACE template switching, which also added a universal primer site and UMIs. TCRdb processed the 5' RACE reads anew with MiXCR; each CDR3 protein has one entry. The top ten clones hold over 0.65% of a sample with a few hundred thousand distinct CDR3 sequences, roughly 7.2% of them seen once. The sample consisted of CD4+ T cells sorted from PBMCs, taken 15 days after the yellow fever booster vaccination. The chain couples TRBV7-9 to TRBJ2-7; TRBD1 is a possible D gene (5 bases). The receptor was isolated from a man between 25 and 39 years old who received the YFV17D yellow fever vaccine. In DNA, the CDR3 is TGTGCCAGCAGCTTGACAGTCCCCTACGAGCAGTACTTC. Encoded protein: CASSLTVPYEQYF.